Each of the 14 T cell receptor beta chains below was sequenced from the same sample in a study of beta chain features in type 1 diabetes. The authors reverse transcribed all of the isolated RNA, so sequencing captured expressed TCRB transcripts. Profiled with immunoSEQ multiplex PCR; TCRdb holds only in-frame clones, not every one. The sample lists some 150,000 clones; about 10% were seen once. Sequenced: naive CD4+ T cells from blood. All receptors come from a man between 18 and 29 years old in good health.

The chain employs TRBV6-5 and TRBJ2-5; 7 bases agree with TRBD1. V lost 2 bases, J lost 5 bases, and 5 bases stayed unmatched. The germline CDR1 and CDR2 sequences are MNHEY and SVGAGI. This CDR3 is 14 amino acids long. Here the CDR3 reads CASSYGGQRETQYF. The CDR3 DNA reads TGTGCCAGCAGTTACGGGGGACAGCGGGAGACCCAGTACTTC.

This clone was detected ten times or more. CDR3 nucleotides: TGTGCCAGCAGCACCGCGACAGGGATGGGCAATCAGCCCCAGCATTTT. This gives the protein CASSTATGMGNQPQHF. V and J are TRBV28 and TRBJ1-5; 7 nucleotides agree with TRBD1. The germline gives CDR1 MDHEN, CDR2 SYDVKM. CDR3 length: 16 amino acids. Losses at the gene ends were 6 bases for V and 2 bases for J; bases not matched to a gene: 10.

This chain joins TRBV9 and TRBJ2-3; D is uncertain. V lost 4 bases, J lost 3 bases, and 9 bases lay in between. Germline CDR1 and CDR2: SGDLS and YYNGEE. This CDR3 region has 13 residues. Here the CDR3 reads CASSSDGTDTQYF. The CDR3 nucleotides read TGTGCCAGCAGCAGCGATGGGACAGATACGCAGTATTTT.

This clone was observed a few times. The chain combines TRBV30 with TRBJ1-5; D perhaps matches TRBD1 (6 bases). The CDR3 covers 17 residues. V was trimmed by 2 bases and J by 6 bases, leaving 23 bases between them. From germline, CDR1 is GTSNPN and CDR2 SVGIG (reference sequence). CDR3 DNA sequence: TGTGCCTGGAGTCTCCCGGGAGGGGGTGGTTATTTTCAGCCCCAGCATTTT. It translates to CAWSLPGGGGYFQPQHF.

V gene TRBV5-4 combines with J gene TRBJ2-7, with D possibly TRBD1 on 7 matching bases. Trimming left V 4 bases short and J 6 bases short, with 17 bases between. The CDR3 loop spans 14 amino acids. Germline V gene sequence: CDR1 SGHNT, CDR2 YYREEE (reference sequence). As DNA, the CDR3 is TGTGCCAGCAGCCTGGAGAACAGGGGAGGCGAGCAGTACTTC. Its protein is CASSLENRGGEQYF.

The CDR3 DNA follows: TGTGCCACACAGGGTTATATGCCACCCCTCCACTTT. This gives the protein CATQGYMPPLHF. This sequence joins TRBV28 and TRBJ1-6; tentative D call: TRBD1 (6 bases). The CDR3 is made up of 12 amino acids. Germline V gene sequence: CDR1 MDHEN, CDR2 SYDVKM. With 10 bases removed from V and 11 bases from J, the gap between germline ends came to 15 bases.

This clone was observed a few times. The rearrangement uses TRBV7-3 and TRBJ2-1, with TRBD1 matching over 10 bases. The trim removed 5 bases at V and 5 bases at J, leaving 3 bases unmatched. CDR3 length: 14 amino acids. Germline V gene data show CDR1 as SGHTA and CDR2 as FQGTGA. Here the CDR3 reads CASSRDRGHNEQFF. DNA for the CDR3: TGTGCCAGCAGCAGGGACAGGGGTCACAATGAGCAGTTCTTC.

This clone was counted between two and nine times. The chain carries TRBV28 and TRBJ1-3; no clear D. Trimming removed 6 bases from V and 4 bases from J, with 16 bases in between. CDR1 is MDHEN, CDR2 SYDVKM, per germline. The CDR3 runs to 15 residues. The CDR3 here is CASRSVGEAGNTIYF. The CDR3 DNA follows: TGTGCCAGCAGGTCCGTCGGGGAGGCAGGAAACACCATATATTTT.

The rearrangement joins TRBV14 to TRBJ1-2, with a possible D match to TRBD1 (5 bases). CDR3 length equals 14 residues. CDR1 SGHDN and CDR2 FVKESK come from the germline V gene. With 4 bases removed from V and 4 bases from J, the gap between germline ends came to 13 bases. The CDR3 nucleotides read TGTGCCAGCAGCCCACGGGACTCCATCTATGGCTACACCTTC. This codes for CASSPRDSIYGYTF.

The chain links TRBV5-1 to TRBJ2-2, with TRBD2 matching over 8 bases. Germline CDR1 reads SGHRS; CDR2 reads YFSETQ. V was pared by 0 bases and J by 2 bases, with 6 bases of the junction left unmatched. The CDR3 covers 17 residues. Here the CDR3 reads CASSLGTRGANTGELFF. The CDR3 DNA is TGCGCCAGCAGCTTGGGAACGCGGGGGGCAAACACCGGGGAGCTGTTTTTT.

This clone was seen many times. This sequence joins TRBV30 and TRBJ1-2, with 8 positions matching TRBD1. The germline gives CDR1 GTSNPN, CDR2 SVGIG (reference sequence). The CDR3 contains 12 residues. V was clipped by 6 bases and J by 7 bases; unmatched bases: 7. CDR3 in DNA: TGTGCCTGCCCCCGGACAGGGCTTGGCTACACCTTC. It is translated as CACPRTGLGYTF.

The sample holds one count of this clone. This rearrangement joins TRBV12-5 to TRBJ1-2, with D unresolved. V was trimmed by 1 base and J by 6 bases, leaving 6 bases between them. CDR3 length: 12 residues. Germline assignment: CDR1 LGHNT and CDR2 FRNRAP. The CDR3 DNA sequence: TGTGCTAGTGGTTTGGATGCGAATGGCTACACCTTC. Encoded protein: CASGLDANGYTF. The full variable domain, in which reference TRBV12-5 and TRBJ1-2 provide the parts outside the CDR3, is DARVTQTPRHKVTEMGQEVTMRCQPILGHNTVFWYRQTMMQGLELLAYFRNRAPLDDSGMPKDRFSAEMPDATLATLKIQPSEPRDSAVYFCASGLDANGYTFGSGTRLTVV.

V is TRBV19 and J is TRBJ1-1; tentatively, D is TRBD1 (6 bases). Trimming left V 4 bases short and J 0 bases short, with 12 bases between. This CDR3 has 15 amino acids. CDR1 LNHDA and CDR2 SQIVND come from the germline V gene (reference sequence). CDR3: CASSTPGQLNTEAFF. In nucleotides, the CDR3 is TGTGCCAGTAGTACGCCGGGACAACTGAACACTGAAGCTTTCTTT.

This rearrangement joins TRBV5-1 to TRBJ1-6, with D tentatively TRBD1 (5 bases). Germline loops: CDR1 SGHRS, CDR2 YFSETQ. This CDR3 contains 14 residues. The V gene lost 0 bases and the J gene lost 8 bases, with 9 bases spanning the gap. Here the CDR3 reads CASSLEGRDSPLHF. The CDR3 bases are TGCGCCAGCAGCTTGGAGGGGCGCGATTCACCCCTCCACTTT.